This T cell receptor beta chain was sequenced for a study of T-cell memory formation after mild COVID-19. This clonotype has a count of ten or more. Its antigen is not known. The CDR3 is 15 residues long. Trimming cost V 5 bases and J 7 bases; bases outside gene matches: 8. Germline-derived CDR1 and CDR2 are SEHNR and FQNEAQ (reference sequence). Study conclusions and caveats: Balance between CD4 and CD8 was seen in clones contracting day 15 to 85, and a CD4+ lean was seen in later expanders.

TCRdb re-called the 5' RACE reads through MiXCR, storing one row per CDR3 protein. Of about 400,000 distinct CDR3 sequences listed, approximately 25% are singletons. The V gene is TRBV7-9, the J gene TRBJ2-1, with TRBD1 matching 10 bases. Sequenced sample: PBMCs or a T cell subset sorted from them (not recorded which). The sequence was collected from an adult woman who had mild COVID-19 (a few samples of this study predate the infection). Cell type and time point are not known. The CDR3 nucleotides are TGTGCCAGCAGCATTTACTCGGGACAGGGGAATGAGCAGTTCTTC. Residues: CASSIYSGQGNEQFF.